A selection of T cell receptor beta chains follows, all from one sample in a study of CD8 T cells in Susac syndrome. TCRdb reprocessed the immunoSEQ multiplex PCR reads via MiXCR and lists one record per CDR3 protein. The sample consists of about 180,000 distinct CDR3 sequences, around 95% of them appearing once. The sample consisted of CD4+ T cells from PBMCs. The receptors originated from a human donor with multiple sclerosis. The CDR3 runs from the conserved cysteine through the conserved F or W. Each record gives: J gene, clone size, CDR3 length, V gene, D gene, CDR3 DNA, CDR3 protein. D genes are given only for firm matches. Expanded clones are given a class, and other clones once, few, many or no size at all.

J: TRBJ2-7
size: .
length: 12
V: TRBV5-4
D: .
DNA: TGTGCCAGCAGCTTGGGGGTTGGCGAGCAGTACTTC
CDR3: CASSLGVGEQYF

J: TRBJ2-7
size: .
length: 14
V: TRBV7-9
D: .
DNA: TGTGCCAGCAGCTTCGGAACCGCTGGCCCCGAGCAGTACTTC
CDR3: CASSFGTAGPEQYF

J: TRBJ2-1
size: .
length: 13
V: TRBV4-1
D: .
DNA: TGCGCCAGCAGCCAAGTCGGGGACAATGAGCAGTTCTTC
CDR3: CASSQVGDNEQFF

J: TRBJ1-2
size: once
length: 14
V: TRBV7-2
D: .
DNA: TGTGCCAGCAGCTTCCGGGACGGTATCTATGGCTACACCTTC
CDR3: CASSFRDGIYGYTF

J: TRBJ1-4
size: once
length: 13
V: TRBV29-1
D: .
DNA: TGCAGCGTTCATGTAGTGGCTAATGAAAAACTGTTTTTT
CDR3: CSVHVVANEKLFF

J: TRBJ1-4
size: .
length: 15
V: TRBV4-3
D: .
DNA: TGCGCCAGCAGCCAAGAAGGGATTACAAATGAAAAACTGTTTTTT
CDR3: CASSQEGITNEKLFF

J: TRBJ2-1
size: .
length: 14
V: TRBV9
D: TRBD1
DNA: TGTGCCAGCAGCGCCGGGACAGAGTACAATGAGCAGTTCTTC
CDR3: CASSAGTEYNEQFF

J: TRBJ1-2
size: .
length: 14
V: TRBV7-3
D: .
DNA: TGTGCCAGCAGCTTAACAGACCAAACGCATAGCTACACCTTC
CDR3: CASSLTDQTHSYTF

J: TRBJ1-2
size: .
length: 14
V: TRBV30
D: .
DNA: TGTGCCTGGAGTAGAGTGGCCGCTAACTATGGCTACACCTTC
CDR3: CAWSRVAANYGYTF

J: TRBJ1-1
size: .
length: 13
V: TRBV14
D: TRBD1
DNA: TGTGCCAGCAGCCAAGTCTCGACAGGGAAAGCTTTCTTT
CDR3: CASSQVSTGKAFF

J: TRBJ1-2
size: .
length: 14
V: TRBV30
D: .
DNA: TGTGCCTGGAGTGTACATGGCGGGAGATATGGCTACACCTTC
CDR3: CAWSVHGGRYGYTF

J: TRBJ1-2
size: .
length: 11
V: TRBV29-1
D: .
DNA: TGCAGCGTTGAAGAAGAGGATGGCTACACCTTC
CDR3: CSVEEEDGYTF

J: TRBJ2-5
size: .
length: 14
V: TRBV2
D: TRBD2
DNA: TGTGCCAGCACCCGGGACTACAACCAAGAGACCCAGTACTTC
CDR3: CASTRDYNQETQYF

J: TRBJ1-1
size: .
length: 15
V: TRBV7-2
D: .
DNA: TGTGCCAGCAGCCCCCCGGTGGGGCGGAACACTGAAGCTTTCTTT
CDR3: CASSPPVGRNTEAFF

J: TRBJ1-5
size: once
length: 15
V: TRBV30
D: .
DNA: TGTGCCTGGAGTCCCTCCGGTTATAGCAATCAGCCCCAGCATTTT
CDR3: CAWSPSGYSNQPQHF

J: TRBJ1-2
size: .
length: 13
V: TRBV19
D: .
DNA: TGTGCCAGTAGTATCCCGGGTCGCTATGGCTACACCTTC
CDR3: CASSIPGRYGYTF

J: TRBJ2-5
size: .
length: 15
V: TRBV29-1
D: TRBD2
DNA: TGCAGCGCGACGGGCGGGGGGGACTACCAAGACGCCCAGTACTTC
CDR3: CSATGGGDYQDAQYF

J: TRBJ1-2
size: .
length: 14
V: TRBV12-3/TRBV12-4
D: TRBD1
DNA: TGTGCCAGCAGTTACCGGGGGACAGGGCTTGGCTACACCTTC
CDR3: CASSYRGTGLGYTF

J: TRBJ1-3
size: .
length: 12
V: TRBV7-3
D: .
DNA: TGTGCCAGCAGCTTAGGTGGGGACACCATATATTTT
CDR3: CASSLGGDTIYF

J: TRBJ2-7
size: .
length: 15
V: TRBV9
D: TRBD1
DNA: TGTGCCAGCAGCGTAGGGGGGACAGAATACTACGAGCAGTACTTC
CDR3: CASSVGGTEYYEQYF

J: TRBJ1-5
size: .
length: 14
V: TRBV30
D: .
DNA: TGTGCCTTAAAAGGCAGGGGAGGAAATCAGCCCCAGCATTTT
CDR3: CALKGRGGNQPQHF

J: TRBJ2-7
size: .
length: 13
V: TRBV12-3/TRBV12-4
D: .
DNA: TGTGCCAGCAGCTTTGGGGCTGTGTACGAGCAGTACTTC
CDR3: CASSFGAVYEQYF

J: TRBJ1-1
size: .
length: 17
V: TRBV4-3
D: .
DNA: TGCGCCAGCAGTCGTGGGACGAGCGGGACAATGAACACTGAAGCTTTCTTT
CDR3: CASSRGTSGTMNTEAFF

J: TRBJ2-5
size: .
length: 12
V: TRBV20-1
D: .
DNA: TGCAGTGCTATAGGTTTACAAGAGACCCAGTACTTC
CDR3: CSAIGLQETQYF

J: TRBJ1-5
size: once
length: 13
V: TRBV29-1
D: TRBD1
DNA: TGCAGCGTTGTGGGACAGATCAATCAGCCCCAGCATTTT
CDR3: CSVVGQINQPQHF

J: TRBJ2-2
size: once
length: 12
V: TRBV3-1
D: .
DNA: TGTGCCAGCAGCGATGGCACCGGGGAGCTGTTTTTT
CDR3: CASSDGTGELFF

J: TRBJ2-1
size: .
length: 14
V: TRBV12-3/TRBV12-4
D: TRBD2
DNA: TGTGCCAGCCGGCGGGGGGCCCACATCAATGAGCAGTTCTTC
CDR3: CASRRGAHINEQFF

J: TRBJ1-2
size: .
length: 12
V: TRBV7-2
D: TRBD1
DNA: TGTGCCAACCGGGGACAGGGAAGCGGCTACACCTTC
CDR3: CANRGQGSGYTF

J: TRBJ2-2
size: .
length: 12
V: TRBV30
D: .
DNA: TGTGCCTGGAACTTCCACACCGGGGAGCTGTTTTTT
CDR3: CAWNFHTGELFF

J: TRBJ1-1
size: .
length: 12
V: TRBV11-2
D: .
DNA: TGTGCCAGCAGCTCATACGGCACTGAAGCTTTCTTT
CDR3: CASSSYGTEAFF

J: TRBJ1-4
size: .
length: 15
V: TRBV29-1
D: TRBD1
DNA: TGCAGCGTTGGGGGACAGGGGGCGAAGGATGAAAAACTGTTTTTT
CDR3: CSVGGQGAKDEKLFF

J: TRBJ2-7
size: once
length: 15
V: TRBV18
D: TRBD1
DNA: TGTGCCAGCTCACCGTCCGGGACAGGCCCCTACGAGCAGTACTTC
CDR3: CASSPSGTGPYEQYF

J: TRBJ2-5
size: .
length: 15
V: TRBV28
D: TRBD1
DNA: TGTGCCAGCAGTCTCCGACAGGGATACCAAGAGACCCAGTACTTC
CDR3: CASSLRQGYQETQYF

J: TRBJ1-2
size: .
length: 12
V: TRBV30
D: .
DNA: TGTGCCTTCAGGATAGGGCGTTATGGCTACACCTTC
CDR3: CAFRIGRYGYTF

J: TRBJ2-3
size: .
length: 10
V: TRBV20-1
D: .
DNA: TGCAGTGCCCTTGCAGATACGCAGTATTTT
CDR3: CSALADTQYF

J: TRBJ1-1
size: .
length: 12
V: TRBV12-3/TRBV12-4
D: TRBD1
DNA: TGTGCCAGCAGTGGAAGGGGGCGTGGGGCTTTCTTT
CDR3: CASSGRGRGAFF

J: TRBJ1-5
size: .
length: 14
V: TRBV20-1
D: .
DNA: TGCAGTGCTAGGATTACAACAGGCAATCAGCCCCAGCATTTT
CDR3: CSARITTGNQPQHF